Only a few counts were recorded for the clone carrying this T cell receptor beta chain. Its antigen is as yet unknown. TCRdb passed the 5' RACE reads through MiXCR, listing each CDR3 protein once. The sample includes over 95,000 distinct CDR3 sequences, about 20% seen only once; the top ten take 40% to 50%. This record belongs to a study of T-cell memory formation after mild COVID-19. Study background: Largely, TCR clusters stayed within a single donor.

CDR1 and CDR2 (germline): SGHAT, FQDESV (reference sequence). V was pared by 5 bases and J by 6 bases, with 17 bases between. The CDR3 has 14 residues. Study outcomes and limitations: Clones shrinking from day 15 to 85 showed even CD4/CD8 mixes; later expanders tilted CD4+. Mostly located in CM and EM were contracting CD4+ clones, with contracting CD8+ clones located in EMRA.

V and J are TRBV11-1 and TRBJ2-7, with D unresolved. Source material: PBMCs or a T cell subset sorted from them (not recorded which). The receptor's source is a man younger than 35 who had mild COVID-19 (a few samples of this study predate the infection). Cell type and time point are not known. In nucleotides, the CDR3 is TGTGCCAGCAGCCCCACGACGGCCCCACTCGAGCAGTACTTC. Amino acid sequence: CASSPTTAPLEQYF. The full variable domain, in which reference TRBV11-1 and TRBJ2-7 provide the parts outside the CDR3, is EAEVAQSPRYKITEKSQAVAFWCDPISGHATLYWYRQILGQGPELLVQFQDESVVDDSQLPKDRFSAERLKGVDSTLKIQPAELGDSAMYLCASSPTTAPLEQYFGPGTRLTVT.